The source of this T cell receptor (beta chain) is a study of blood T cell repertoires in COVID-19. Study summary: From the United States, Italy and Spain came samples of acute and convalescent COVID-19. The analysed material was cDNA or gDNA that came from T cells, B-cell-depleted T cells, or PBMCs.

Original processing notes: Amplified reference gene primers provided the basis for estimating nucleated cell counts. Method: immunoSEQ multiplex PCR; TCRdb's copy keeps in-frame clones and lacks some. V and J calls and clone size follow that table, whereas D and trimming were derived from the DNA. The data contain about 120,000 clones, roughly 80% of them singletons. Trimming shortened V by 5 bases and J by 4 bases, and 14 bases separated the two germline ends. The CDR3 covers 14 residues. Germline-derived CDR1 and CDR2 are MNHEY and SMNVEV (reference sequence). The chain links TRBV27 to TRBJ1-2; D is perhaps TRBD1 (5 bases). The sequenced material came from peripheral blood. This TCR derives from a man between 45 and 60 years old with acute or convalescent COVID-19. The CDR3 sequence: CASSPLQVTYGYTF. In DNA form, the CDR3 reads TGTGCCAGCAGTCCCCTACAGGTTACCTATGGCTACACCTTC.